One sample yielded the 29 T cell receptor beta chains listed below, sequenced in a study of T cell repertoires in cytomegalovirus infection. The antigens of these receptors remain unknown. In TCRdb, the reads were re-called with MiXCR into one record per CDR3 protein. The sample includes under 50,000 distinct CDR3 sequences, 21% seen only once; the top ten take about 87%. The source was CD8+ T cells from cultured PBMCs, collected from culture after CMV antigen stimulation. All receptors derive from a human donor in good health (CMV status not recorded). Some clones in this sample may be carry-over from other donors' samples.

This chain joins TRBV27 and TRBJ2-1; D is perhaps TRBD1 (5 bases). Germline CDR1 MNHEY, CDR2 SMNVEV (reference sequence). V lost 4 bases and J lost 2, with 12 bases in between. The CDR3 covers 15 residues. CDR3 in amino acids: CASSSRETTYNEQFF. CDR3 coding DNA: TGTGCCAGCAGTTCCAGGGAAACCACCTACAATGAGCAGTTCTTC.

V usage is TRBV11-2 and J usage is TRBJ1-1; possible D gene TRBD1, 5 bases. The CDR3 sequence is 15 residues long. Deletions cut 0 bases from V and 6 bases from J, with 14 bases between. Germline CDR1 and CDR2: SGHAT and FQNNGV. The CDR3 DNA reads TGTGCCAGCAGCTTAGATTTGTCAGGGAGGGCTGAAGCTTTCTTT. Translation gives CASSLDLSGRAEAFF. Filled out from reference TRBV11-2 and TRBJ1-1, the complete variable domain reads EAGVAQSPRYKIIEKRQSVAFWCNPISGHATLYWYQQILGQGPKLLIQFQNNGVVDDSQLPKDRFSAERLKGVDSTLKIQPAKLEDSAVYLCASSLDLSGRAEAFFGQGTRLTVV.

This clonotype was seen a handful of times. The chain uses TRBV2 and TRBJ2-1, with D hard to call. Trimming took 4 bases from V and 9 from J, leaving 7 bases between them. Looked up from germline, CDR1 is SNHLY and CDR2 is FYNNEI. The CDR3 is 11 residues long. CDR3 nucleotides: TGTGCCAGCAGTGTCGCACCTGAGCAGTTCTTC. Encoded protein: CASSVAPEQFF.

The chain links TRBV12-3 or TRBV12-4 to TRBJ1-1; tentative D call: TRBD1 (5 bases). V was clipped by 6 bases and J by 2 bases, with 13 bases between them. The CDR3 length is 14 residues. CDR3 nucleotide sequence: TGTGCCAGCAGAGCCGGGACCCTAAACACTGAAGCTTTCTTT. Translating it yields CASRAGTLNTEAFF.

J is TRBJ1-5 and V is TRBV28, with D hard to call. Germline V gives CDR1 MDHEN, CDR2 SYDVKM. V gave up 10 bases and J gave up 7 bases, with 14 bases separating them. CDR3 length equals 12 residues. The CDR3 region has the DNA TGTGCCACCACAAATATAAGGCAGCCCCAGCATTTT. It codes for CATTNIRQPQHF.

This rearrangement joins TRBV6-1 to TRBJ1-1, with D perhaps TRBD1 (5 bases). This CDR3 has 17 amino acids. Looked up from germline, CDR1 is MNHNS and CDR2 is SASEGT. V shed 6 bases and J shed 0 bases, with 20 bases lying between them. CDR3 amino acids: CASSPGGLGLVNTEAFF. The CDR3 region has the DNA TGTGCCAGCAGCCCCGGGGGTCTGGGCCTGGTGAACACTGAAGCTTTCTTT.

A word on this clonotype: This may stem from a read error, because a much larger clone lies one nucleotide away. This chain uses TRBV6-1 with TRBJ1-2; D call uncertain. The CDR3 loop spans 14 amino acids. The V gene's germline CDR1 is MNHNS and CDR2 SASEGT. Trimming took off 2 bases at V and 12 bases at J, with 19 bases between the two ends. CDR3 nucleotide sequence: TGTGCCAGCAGTGAAAGGAGGACGGTCGTTAGCGACACCTTC. Amino acids: CASSERRTVVSDTF.

The table lists this clonotype with many counts. The chain combines TRBV27 with TRBJ1-6, with D possibly matching TRBD1 (5 bases). V was cut by 8 bases and J by 8 bases, with 16 bases left in between. Germline V gives CDR1 MNHEY, CDR2 SMNVEV (reference sequence). The CDR3 covers 14 residues. Here the CDR3 reads CASRPGFSDSPLHF. DNA for the CDR3: TGTGCCAGCCGGCCAGGGTTTTCGGATTCACCCCTCCACTTT.

This sequence joins TRBV19 and TRBJ2-1; D uncertain. The CDR3 consists of 15 residues. The V end was cut by 1 base, the J end by 2 bases, with 9 bases between. Germline CDR1 reads LNHDA; CDR2 reads SQIVND (reference sequence). This chain's CDR3 is CASSIGPSAYNEQFF. In DNA, the CDR3 is TGTGCCAGTAGTATAGGGCCCAGTGCCTACAATGAGCAGTTCTTC.

This clonotype was observed a handful of times. V and J are TRBV5-6 and TRBJ2-7; no reliable D call. Germline CDR1 SGHDT, CDR2 YYEEEE. This CDR3 is 13 amino acids long. V was cut by 4 bases and J by 3 bases, with 11 bases left in between. CDR3 sequence: CASSTSNFYEQYF. DNA of the CDR3: TGTGCCAGCAGCACGTCAAACTTCTACGAGCAGTACTTC.

This clonotype was recorded a few times. The genes are TRBV7-2 and TRBJ2-1; 8 positions match TRBD2. V shed 4 bases, J shed 7 bases, and the junction held 12 bases outside the gene matches. This CDR3 spans 16 amino acids. Germline CDR1 is SGHTA and CDR2 is FQGNSA. CDR3 in amino acids: CASSSLGGRFWNEQFF. Here the CDR3 DNA reads TGTGCCAGCAGCTCTCTGGGCGGGAGGTTTTGGAATGAGCAGTTCTTC.

The count of this clonotype is one. The rearrangement links TRBV7-2 to TRBJ1-6; 8 nucleotides line up with TRBD1. CDR3 length equals 16 residues. Looked up from germline, CDR1 is SGHTA and CDR2 is FQGNSA. With V trimmed by 4 bases and J by 3 bases, 5 bases remained unmatched. The CDR3 spells CASSYITGGYNSPLHF. CDR3 DNA: TGTGCCAGCAGCTATATAACAGGGGGCTATAATTCACCCCTCCACTTT.

This clonotype was counted between two and nine times. The chain employs TRBV7-2 and TRBJ1-1; D gene uncertain. Germline CDR1 SGHTA, CDR2 FQGNSA. This CDR3 comprises 14 residues. V lost 4 bases to trimming and J lost 9 bases, with 18 bases between them. CDR3 DNA: TGTGCCAGCAGCTCAGCACGCGGGCTAAAGAAAGCTTTCTTT. Amino acid sequence: CASSSARGLKKAFF.

The chain has TRBV7-9 and TRBJ2-7, with 11 nucleotides matching TRBD2. J gave up 5 bases and V 4 bases, and 13 bases lay outside the gene matches. The CDR3 covers 17 residues. Germline loops: CDR1 SEHNR, CDR2 FQNEAQ (reference sequence). The CDR3: CASSSQRSGGALHEQYF. The DNA of the CDR3 is TGTGCCAGCAGCTCGCAGCGTAGCGGGGGGGCACTACACGAGCAGTACTTC.

This clonotype showed up just a few times. V usage is TRBV6-6 and J usage is TRBJ2-5; tentative D call: TRBD2 (6 bases). The CDR3 totals 15 residues. In germline, CDR1 is MNHNY, CDR2 SVGAGI (reference sequence). The V gene lost 7 bases and the J gene lost 5 bases, with 20 bases spanning the gap. In DNA, the CDR3 is TGTGCCAGCACCCCGGGGGTGCGGTCGTGGGAGACCCAGTACTTC. It translates to CASTPGVRSWETQYF.

This clonotype was seen ten or more times. The chain links TRBV7-8 to TRBJ2-3; tentative D call: TRBD2 (6 bases). This CDR3 has 16 residues. Germline assignment: CDR1 SGHVS and CDR2 FQNEAQ. Trimming removed 1 base from V and 2 bases from J, with 13 bases in between. The CDR3 region is CASSLEGRSATDTQYF. CDR3 bases: TGTGCCAGCAGCTTAGAAGGGAGGTCGGCCACAGATACGCAGTATTTT.

This clonotype was observed a handful of times. This chain links TRBV4-1 with TRBJ1-3; the D gene is possibly TRBD1 (5 bases). V was cut by 0 bases and J by 7 bases, with 13 bases left in between. Germline V gene lookup returns CDR1 MGHRA and CDR2 YSYEKL. The CDR3 has 15 residues. The CDR3 sequence is CASSQDWGKGNTIYF. CDR3 nucleotides: TGCGCCAGCAGCCAAGATTGGGGGAAGGGGAACACCATATATTTT.

This clonotype showed up just a few times. The rearrangement uses TRBV7-9 and TRBJ1-1; possible D gene TRBD1, 5 bases. Trimming left V 5 bases short and J 3 bases short, with 13 bases between. CDR3 size: 14 residues. Germline CDR1 is SEHNR and CDR2 is FQNEAQ (reference sequence). This CDR3 reads CASSMRGRDTEAFF. CDR3 in DNA: TGTGCCAGCAGCATGAGGGGTCGGGACACTGAAGCTTTCTTT.

This clonotype came up a few times. The chain recombines TRBV7-6 with TRBJ1-5, with a weak D call TRBD1 (5 bases). This CDR3 is 17 amino acids long. V gave up 2 bases and J gave up 3 bases, with 17 bases separating them. Germline CDR1 SGHVS, CDR2 FNYEAQ. The CDR3 DNA reads as TGTGCCAGCAGCTTAAATCCGGGACCTCCGACCAATCAGCCCCAGCATTTT. Translated, it gives CASSLNPGPPTNQPQHF.

The chain is built from TRBV29-1 and TRBJ1-2; 8 bases align to TRBD1. Germline V gene lookup returns CDR1 SQVTM and CDR2 ANQGSEA. V lost 1 base and J lost 4; bases outside the gene matches: 5. CDR3 length: 14 residues. For the CDR3, the DNA is TGCAGCGTTGAAGGTGGACAGGGCCTCTATGGCTACACCTTC. It specifies CSVEGGQGLYGYTF.

To note about this clonotype: Mismatch with germline at one junction end may stem from a read error. The rearrangement uses TRBV7-8 and TRBJ2-7; D unresolved. The germline V gene encodes CDR1 SGHVS and CDR2 FQNEAQ. The CDR3 consists of 14 residues. Here the CDR3 DNA reads TGCGCCAGCAGCCACTATGACGGTTCGTACGAGCAGTACTTC. Translated, it gives CASSHYDGSYEQYF. The full variable domain, rest sourced from reference TRBV7-8 and TRBJ2-7, is GAGVSQSPRYKVAKRGQDVALRCDPISGHVSLFWYQQALGQGPEFLTYFQNEAQLDKSGLPSDRFFAERPEGSVSTLKIQRTQQEDSAVYLCASSHYDGSYEQYFGPGTRLTVT.

The chain couples TRBV7-2 to TRBJ2-7; no reliable D call. This CDR3 is 12 amino acids long. The germline V and J ends were trimmed by 1 base and 4 bases, with 5 bases remaining between them. Germline V CDR1 and CDR2: SGHTA, FQGNSA. CDR3 in DNA: TGTGCCAGCAGCTTAGTGACGTACGAGCAGTACTTC. It yields the protein CASSLVTYEQYF.

With regard to this clonotype: The junction differs from germline at one of its ends, possibly a read error. The chain employs TRBV19 and TRBJ1-2; 9 bases match TRBD1. The germline V gene encodes CDR1 LNHDA and CDR2 SQIVND (reference sequence). This CDR3 comprises 20 residues. The CDR3 is CASCIDSVLPGQGWNYGYTF. CDR3 sequence (DNA): TGTGCCAGTTGTATAGATTCCGTATTACCTGGACAGGGGTGGAACTATGGCTACACCTTC. Complete variable domain (other parts from reference TRBV19 and TRBJ1-2): DGGITQSPKYLFRKEGQNVTLSCEQNLNHDAMYWYRQDPGQGLRLIYYSQIVNDFQKGDIAEGYSVSREKKESFPLTVTSAQKNPTAFYLCASCIDSVLPGQGWNYGYTFGSGTRLTVV.

J is TRBJ2-5 and V is TRBV12-3 or TRBV12-4; weak D call: TRBD1 (6 bases). Deletions cut 8 bases from V and 4 bases from J, with 17 bases between. This CDR3 is built from 14 residues. The CDR3 coding sequence is TGTGCCAGCCGACCAGACAGGTTCGGAGAGACCCAGTACTTC. The encoded protein is CASRPDRFGETQYF.

This clonotype was seen repeatedly, ten times or more. The chain carries TRBV11-2 and TRBJ2-1; no reliable D call. Germline V gene lookup returns CDR1 SGHAT and CDR2 FQNNGV. This CDR3 has 12 amino acids. Trimming cost V 5 bases and J 3 bases, with 5 bases left between them. This CDR3 is CASSPDYNEQFF. The CDR3 DNA follows: TGTGCCAGCAGCCCGGACTACAATGAGCAGTTCTTC. The variable domain in full, completed from reference TRBV11-2 and TRBJ2-1, reads EAGVAQSPRYKIIEKRQSVAFWCNPISGHATLYWYQQILGQGPKLLIQFQNNGVVDDSQLPKDRFSAERLKGVDSTLKIQPAKLEDSAVYLCASSPDYNEQFFGPGTRLTVL.

This chain joins TRBV6-1 and TRBJ1-2, with 8 bases that match TRBD1. Germline V gene lookup returns CDR1 MNHNS and CDR2 SASEGT. Unmatched junction bases numbered 7, after V lost 0 bases and J lost 7 bases. This CDR3 is built from 15 residues. CDR3 sequence (DNA): TGTGCCAGCAGTGAAGCGGCGGACAGGGTGCTTGGCTACACCTTC. Translation gives CASSEAADRVLGYTF.

This chain joins TRBV12-3 or TRBV12-4 and TRBJ2-1; 12 bases align to TRBD2. Trimming took 5 bases from V and 10 from J; bases not matched to a gene: 6. The CDR3 runs 14 residues. The CDR3 loop reads CASSLGTSGYEQFF. CDR3 in DNA: TGTGCCAGCAGTCTCGGGACTAGCGGGTACGAGCAGTTCTTC.

V and J are TRBV7-2 and TRBJ2-7; 12 positions match TRBD2. The V gene end was trimmed by 3 bases and the J gene end by 5 bases; junction bases not matched to a gene: 11. The CDR3 runs to 17 residues. CDR1 is SGHTA and CDR2 is FQGNSA in the germline V gene. CDR3 region: CASSFWASGGAWDEQYF. The DNA for the CDR3 is TGTGCCAGCAGCTTCTGGGCTAGCGGGGGGGCGTGGGACGAGCAGTACTTC.

The V call is TRBV6-1, the J call TRBJ2-3; 11 nucleotides agree with TRBD2. This CDR3 has 16 residues. CDR1 is MNHNS, CDR2 SASEGT, per germline. The V gene end was trimmed by 7 bases and the J gene end by 1 base; junction bases not matched to a gene: 7. The CDR3 sequence is CASTNSGRAGTDTQYF. As DNA, the CDR3 is TGTGCCAGCACCAATAGCGGGAGGGCCGGCACAGATACGCAGTATTTT.